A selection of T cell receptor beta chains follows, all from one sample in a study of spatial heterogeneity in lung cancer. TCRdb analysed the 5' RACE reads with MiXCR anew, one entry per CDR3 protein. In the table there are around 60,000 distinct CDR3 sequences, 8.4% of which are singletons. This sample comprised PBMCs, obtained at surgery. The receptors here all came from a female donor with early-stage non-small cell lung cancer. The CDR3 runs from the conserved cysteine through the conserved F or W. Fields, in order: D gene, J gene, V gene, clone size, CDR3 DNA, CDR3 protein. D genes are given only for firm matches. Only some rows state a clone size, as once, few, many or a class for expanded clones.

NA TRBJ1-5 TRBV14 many TGTGCCAGCAGCCAGGGGCAGGGTCAGCCCCAGCATTTT CASSQGQGQPQHF
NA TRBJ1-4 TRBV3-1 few TGTGCCAGCAGCCCCGCCTCTGGACAGAACCTGTTTTTT CASSPASGQNLFF
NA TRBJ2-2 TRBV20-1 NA TGCAGTGCCATACTCGGCCCCACGGGATACACCGGGGAGCTGTTTTTT CSAILGPTGYTGELFF
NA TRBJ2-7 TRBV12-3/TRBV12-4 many TGTGCCAGCAGCCCAACAGGGCCGACCTACGAGCAGTACTTC CASSPTGPTYEQYF
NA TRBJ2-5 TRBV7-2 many TGTGCCAGCAGCTTAGAGTGGTCCCAAGAGACCCAGTACTTC CASSLEWSQETQYF
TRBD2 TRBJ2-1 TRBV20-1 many TGCAGGGCCGACCGGGGACTAGCGGGGGACCGACCCTACAATGAGCAGTTCTTC CRADRGLAGDRPYNEQFF
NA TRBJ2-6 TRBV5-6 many TGTGCCAGCGGGTTCAGAGGGGGCTCTGGGGCCAACGTCCTGACTTTC CASGFRGGSGANVLTF
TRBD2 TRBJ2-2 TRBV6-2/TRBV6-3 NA TGTGTCAGCAGTCTGGGACTAGCGGCCCTCGCCGGGGAGCTGTTTTTT CVSSLGLAALAGELFF
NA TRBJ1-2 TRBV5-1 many TGCGCCAGCAGCTTGGCGAGGGGCCTCGATGGCTACACCTTC CASSLARGLDGYTF
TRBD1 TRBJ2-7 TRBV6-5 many TGTGCCAGCAGATCCTGGACAGGGGGCTCCTACGAGCAGTACTTC CASRSWTGGSYEQYF
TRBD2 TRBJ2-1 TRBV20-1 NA TGCAGTGCTCTAAGGAGCGGGAACTACAATGAGCAGTTCTTC CSALRSGNYNEQFF
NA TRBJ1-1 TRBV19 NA TGTGCCAGTAAACAAGCGAACACTGAAGCTTTCTTT CASKQANTEAFF
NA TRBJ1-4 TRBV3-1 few TGTGCCAGCAGCCAGGCCGGGTTGGCCGCAACTAATGAAAAACTGTTTTTT CASSQAGLAATNEKLFF
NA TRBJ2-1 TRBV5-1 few TGCGCCAGCAGCTTTGACAGGTCCGACTACAATGAGCAGTTCTTC CASSFDRSDYNEQFF
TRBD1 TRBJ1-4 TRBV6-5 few TGTGCCAGCAGAGCCAGGGGGGCTAGAAATGAAAAACTGTTTTTT CASRARGARNEKLFF
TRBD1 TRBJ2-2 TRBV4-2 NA TGTGCCAGCAGCTCGAGAGGACAGGACGGGGAGCTGTTTTTT CASSSRGQDGELFF
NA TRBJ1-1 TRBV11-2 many TGTGCCAGCAGCCCAAGGGACCGGGTCGACACTGAAGCTTTCTTT CASSPRDRVDTEAFF
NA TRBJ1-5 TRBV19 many TGTGCCAGTAGTCTAGACTCCCAGGGGCAGCCCCAGCATTTT CASSLDSQGQPQHF
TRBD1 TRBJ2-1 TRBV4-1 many TGCGCCAGCAGCCTTCAGCCACAGGGGGTAGGCAATGAGCAGTTCTTC CASSLQPQGVGNEQFF
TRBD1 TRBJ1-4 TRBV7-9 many TGTGCCAGCAGCTTAGGGGACAGGGCTAATGAAAAACTGTTTTTT CASSLGDRANEKLFF
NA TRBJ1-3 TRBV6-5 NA TGTGCCAGCAGTTACTCGAACGTTGCAGGGCCCTCTGGAAACACCATATATTTT CASSYSNVAGPSGNTIYF
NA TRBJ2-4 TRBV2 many TGTGCCAGCAGTGAAGTAGGAGGAGCCAAAAACATTCAGTACTTC CASSEVGGAKNIQYF
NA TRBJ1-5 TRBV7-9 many TGTGCCAGCAGCTTAGGAGATCAGCCCCAGCATTTT CASSLGDQPQHF
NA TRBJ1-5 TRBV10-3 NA TGTGCCATCAGTCGGGATAGGGCACAGCCCCAGCATTTT CAISRDRAQPQHF
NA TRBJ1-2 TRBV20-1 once TGCAGTGCTGCGCTTCTAAGGGGGGACTATGGCTACACCTTC CSAALLRGDYGYTF
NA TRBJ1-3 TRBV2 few TGTGCCAGTCTGCGGGACTCTGGAAACACCATATATTTT CASLRDSGNTIYF
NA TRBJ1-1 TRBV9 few TGTGCCAGCAGCCCCTCGGTGGGGGCCGGCACTGAAGCTTTCTTT CASSPSVGAGTEAFF